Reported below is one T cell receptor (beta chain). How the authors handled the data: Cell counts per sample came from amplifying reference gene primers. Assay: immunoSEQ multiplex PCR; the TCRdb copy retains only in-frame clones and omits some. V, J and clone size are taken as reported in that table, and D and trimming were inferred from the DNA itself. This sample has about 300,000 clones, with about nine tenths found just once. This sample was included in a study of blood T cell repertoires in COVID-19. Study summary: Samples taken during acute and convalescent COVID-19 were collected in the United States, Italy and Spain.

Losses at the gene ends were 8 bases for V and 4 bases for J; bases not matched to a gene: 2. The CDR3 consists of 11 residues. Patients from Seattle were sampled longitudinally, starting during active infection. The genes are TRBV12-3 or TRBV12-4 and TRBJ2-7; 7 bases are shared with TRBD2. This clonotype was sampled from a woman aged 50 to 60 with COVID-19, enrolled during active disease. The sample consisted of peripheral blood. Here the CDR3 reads CASRTRYEQYF. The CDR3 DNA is TGTGCCAGCCGGACTAGATACGAGCAGTACTTC.